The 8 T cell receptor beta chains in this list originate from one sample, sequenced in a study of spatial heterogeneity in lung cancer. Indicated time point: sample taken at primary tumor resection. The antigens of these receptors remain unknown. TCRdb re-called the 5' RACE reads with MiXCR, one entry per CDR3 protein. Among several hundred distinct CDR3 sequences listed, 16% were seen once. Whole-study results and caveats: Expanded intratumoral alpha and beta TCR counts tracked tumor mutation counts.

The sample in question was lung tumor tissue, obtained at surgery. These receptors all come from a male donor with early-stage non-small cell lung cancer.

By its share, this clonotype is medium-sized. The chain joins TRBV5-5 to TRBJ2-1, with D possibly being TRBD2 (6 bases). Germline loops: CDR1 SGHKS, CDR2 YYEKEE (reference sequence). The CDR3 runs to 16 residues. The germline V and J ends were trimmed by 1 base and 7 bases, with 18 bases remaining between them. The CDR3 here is CASSLIKAGFRNEQFF. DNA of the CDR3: TGTGCCAGCAGCTTGATAAAAGCGGGCTTTAGGAATGAGCAGTTCTTC.

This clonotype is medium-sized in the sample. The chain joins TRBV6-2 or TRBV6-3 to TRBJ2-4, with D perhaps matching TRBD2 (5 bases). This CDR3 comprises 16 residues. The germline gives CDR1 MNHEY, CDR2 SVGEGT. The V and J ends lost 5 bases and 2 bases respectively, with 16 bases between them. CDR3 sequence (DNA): TGTGCCAGCAGTAAGGAGGCAGGCCCTCCCAAAAACATTCAGTACTTC. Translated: CASSKEAGPPKNIQYF.

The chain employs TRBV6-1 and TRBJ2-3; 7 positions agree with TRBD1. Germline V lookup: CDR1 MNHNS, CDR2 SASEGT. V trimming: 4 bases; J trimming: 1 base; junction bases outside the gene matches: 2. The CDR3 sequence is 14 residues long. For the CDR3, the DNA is TGTGCCAGCAGTGCCGGACAGGGCACAGATACGCAGTATTTT. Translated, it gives CASSAGQGTDTQYF.

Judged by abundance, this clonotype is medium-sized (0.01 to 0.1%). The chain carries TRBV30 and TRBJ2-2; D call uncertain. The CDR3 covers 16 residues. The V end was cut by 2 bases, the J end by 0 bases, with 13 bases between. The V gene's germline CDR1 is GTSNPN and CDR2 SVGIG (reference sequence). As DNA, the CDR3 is TGTGCCTGGAGTACCCGTACAAGCGCGAACACCGGGGAGCTGTTTTTT. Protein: CAWSTRTSANTGELFF.

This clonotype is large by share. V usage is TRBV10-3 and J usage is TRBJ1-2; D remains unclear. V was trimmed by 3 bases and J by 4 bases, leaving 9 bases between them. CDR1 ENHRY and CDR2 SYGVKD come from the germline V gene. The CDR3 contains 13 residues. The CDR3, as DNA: TGTGCCATCAGTGAAGACCGCATCTATGGCTACACCTTC. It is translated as CAISEDRIYGYTF.

The CDR3 DNA sequence: TGTGCCAGCAGTTTGAACAACTACAATGAGCAGTTCTTC. Encoded protein: CASSLNNYNEQFF. The rearrangement uses TRBV12-3 or TRBV12-4 and TRBJ2-1; D call uncertain. The CDR3 covers 13 residues. Trimming stripped 3 bases from V and 3 bases from J, with 6 bases between.

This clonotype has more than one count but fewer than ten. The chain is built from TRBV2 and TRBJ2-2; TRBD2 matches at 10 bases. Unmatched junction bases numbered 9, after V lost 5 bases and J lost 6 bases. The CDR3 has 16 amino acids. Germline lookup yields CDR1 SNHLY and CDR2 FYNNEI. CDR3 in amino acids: CASSRSSGSIAGELFF. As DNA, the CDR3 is TGTGCCAGCAGTCGGTCTAGCGGGAGTATTGCCGGGGAGCTGTTTTTT. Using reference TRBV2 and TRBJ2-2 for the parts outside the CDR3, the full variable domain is EPEVTQTPSHQVTQMGQEVILRCVPISNHLYFYWYRQILGQKVEFLVSFYNNEISEKSEIFDDQFSVERPDGSNFTLKIRSTKLEDSAMYFCASSRSSGSIAGELFFGEGSRLTVL.

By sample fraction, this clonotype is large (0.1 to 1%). CDR3 sequence (DNA): TGCAGTGCTTTGGGACTCTTTCCCGGGGAGCTGTTTTTT. It is translated as CSALGLFPGELFF. The genes are TRBV20-1 and TRBJ2-2; a possible D gene is TRBD2 (6 bases). The germline gives CDR1 DFQATT, CDR2 SNEGSKA (reference sequence). The germline V and J ends were trimmed by 5 bases and 6 bases, with 13 bases remaining between them. The CDR3 length is 13 residues.